The entry below gives a single T cell receptor beta chain sequence along with its context. Its specificity is unknown. This sample was taken from a study of shared clonotypes between healthy human individuals. Study observations and caveats: About 5% of naive CD4 clonotypes were shared across a handful of donors.

Profiled with immunoSEQ multiplex PCR; TCRdb holds only in-frame clones, not every one. The profile shows 850,000 to 1,200,000 clones, approximately 70% of them singletons. The CDR3 consists of 13 residues. The germline CDR1 and CDR2 sequences are MNHNS and SASEGT. Trimming removed 3 bases at V and 1 base at J, with 4 bases between. This receptor was taken from a man younger than 35 in good health. Sequenced material: memory CD4+ T cells sorted from blood. Subset in this sample: CD45RA-negative fraction. The chain links TRBV6-1 to TRBJ2-4; D is uncertain. The CDR3 DNA is TGTGCCAGCAGTGATTTTGCCAAAAACATTCAGTACTTC. It encodes CASSDFAKNIQYF.